This T cell receptor (beta chain) was retrieved from a study of blood T cell repertoires in COVID-19. Assay used: immunoSEQ multiplex PCR; TCRdb lists only in-frame clones, some missing. Of roughly 56,000 clones in the sample, about 90% were seen once. V was trimmed by 10 bases and J by 5 bases, leaving 21 bases between them. The CDR3 spans 15 residues. Sequencing was carried out using peripheral blood. The chain employs TRBV23-1 and TRBJ1-5, with TRBD1 as a possible D gene (6 bases). TRBV23-1 is annotated as an ORF whose role is uncertain. The clonotype was recovered from a man between 45 and 60 years old with active COVID-19. CDR3 coding DNA: TGCGCCACCCGCCTCCCCGGGCCAGGGGATCAGCCCCAGCATTTT. Protein product: CATRLPGPGDQPQHF.